The TCR beta chain under discussion was sequenced for a study of early T cells in non-severe SARS-CoV-2 infection. For the study at large: Sequencing used unsorted whole-blood bulk RNA, so chains lack pairing.

This clonotype appeared a few times. A single record per CDR3 protein comes from TCRdb applying MiXCR to the 5' RACE reads. The sample includes more than 65,000 distinct CDR3 sequences, approximately 15% of them seen just once. Germline CDR1 reads SEHNR; CDR2 reads FQNEAQ (reference sequence). CDR3 length: 15 amino acids. V dropped 1 base and J dropped 0 bases, with 9 bases sitting between them. Sequencing was done on a sample of whole blood. The chain couples TRBV7-9 to TRBJ1-2; D gene ambiguous. This TCR came from an adult who was a healthcare worker with PCR-confirmed SARS-CoV-2 infection or an uninfected control (not recorded which). The CDR3 DNA reads TGTGCCAGCAGCTTAGAACGGCCGACTAACTATGGCTACACCTTC. Amino acid sequence: CASSLERPTNYGYTF.